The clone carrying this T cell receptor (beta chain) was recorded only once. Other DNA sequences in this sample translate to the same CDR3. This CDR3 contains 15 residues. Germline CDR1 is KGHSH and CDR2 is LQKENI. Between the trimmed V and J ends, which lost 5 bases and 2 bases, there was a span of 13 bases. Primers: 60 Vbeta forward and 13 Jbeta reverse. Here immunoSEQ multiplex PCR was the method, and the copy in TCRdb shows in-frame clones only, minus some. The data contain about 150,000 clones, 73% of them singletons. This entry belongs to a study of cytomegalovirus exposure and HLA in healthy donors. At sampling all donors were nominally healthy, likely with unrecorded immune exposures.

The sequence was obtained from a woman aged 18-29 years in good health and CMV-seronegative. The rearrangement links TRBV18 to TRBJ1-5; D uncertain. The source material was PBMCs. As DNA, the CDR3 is TGTGCCAGCTCAAATGAGGCTGGAGGCAATCAGCCCCAGCATTTT. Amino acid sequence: CASSNEAGGNQPQHF.